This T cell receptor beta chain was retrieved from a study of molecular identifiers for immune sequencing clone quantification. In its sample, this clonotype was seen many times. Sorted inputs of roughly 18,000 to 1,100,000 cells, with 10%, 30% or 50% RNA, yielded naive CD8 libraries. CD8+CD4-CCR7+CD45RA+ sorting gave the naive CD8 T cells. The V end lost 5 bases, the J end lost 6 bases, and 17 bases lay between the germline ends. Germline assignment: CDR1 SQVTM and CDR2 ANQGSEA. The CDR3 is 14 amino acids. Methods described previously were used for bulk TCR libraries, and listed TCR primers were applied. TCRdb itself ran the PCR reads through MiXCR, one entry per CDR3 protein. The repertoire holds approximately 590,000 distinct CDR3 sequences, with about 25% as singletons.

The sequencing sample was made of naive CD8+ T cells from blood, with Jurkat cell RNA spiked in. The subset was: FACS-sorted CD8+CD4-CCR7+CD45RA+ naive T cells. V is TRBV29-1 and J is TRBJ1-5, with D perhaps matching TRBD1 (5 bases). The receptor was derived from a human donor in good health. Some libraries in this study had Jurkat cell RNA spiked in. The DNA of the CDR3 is TGCAGCGTTTCCTGGGCAGGGATCGGTCAGCCCCAGCATTTT. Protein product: CSVSWAGIGQPQHF.